The 7 T cell receptor beta chains reported below all come from one sample, sequenced in a study of T cells in Graves' hyperthyroidism and ophthalmopathy. Template material for amplifying TCR beta CDR3 regions consisted of RNA transcripts. The HTBI primer set served for first-round RT-PCR of the TCR CDR3. Using its own MiXCR run on the multiplex PCR reads, TCRdb lists one record per CDR3 protein. The table lists some 360,000 distinct CDR3 sequences, roughly 14% of them singletons, with 9.5% to 11% in the top ten. The sequencing sample was made of blood. Receptors were obtained from a woman aged 60-75 years with Graves' hyperthyroidism.

This clonotype was seen at least ten times. This CDR3 reads CASSYDSPTDTQYF. The CDR3 region has the DNA TGTGCCAGCAGTTACGACAGTCCCACAGATACGCAGTATTTT. The chain employs TRBV7-2 and TRBJ2-3; TRBD1 might be the D (5 bases). V lost 6 bases and J lost 2, with 12 bases in between. The germline gives CDR1 SGHTA, CDR2 FQGNSA. The CDR3 has 14 residues.

The genes are TRBV29-1 and TRBJ2-5; D is unclear. Germline lookup yields CDR1 SQVTM and CDR2 ANQGSEA. V dropped 4 bases and J dropped 5 bases, with 8 bases sitting between them. The CDR3 extends over 11 amino acids. The CDR3 spells CSVAASETQYF. The DNA of the CDR3 is TGCAGCGTTGCGGCTTCGGAGACCCAGTACTTC.

The gene calls are TRBV4-1 and TRBJ2-6; D possibly corresponds to TRBD1 (6 bases). This CDR3 is built from 18 residues. Per the germline V gene, CDR1 is MGHRA and CDR2 is YSYEKL. V shed 1 base and J shed 0 bases, with 13 bases lying between them. The CDR3 nucleotides read TGCGCCAGCAGCCAAGGTGGCAGGGGTCGCTCTGGGGCCAACGTCCTGACTTTC. This translates into CASSQGGRGRSGANVLTF.

This chain links TRBV14 with TRBJ1-2; D is ambiguous. The CDR3 loop spans 13 amino acids. The germline V gene encodes CDR1 SGHDN and CDR2 FVKESK. Trimming took off 4 bases at V and 6 bases at J, with 12 bases between the two ends. CDR3 residues: CASSRAVGNGYTF. As DNA, the CDR3 is TGTGCCAGCAGCCGCGCGGTCGGGAATGGCTACACCTTC. The full variable domain, its missing parts supplied by reference TRBV14 and TRBJ1-2, is EAGVTQFPSHSVIEKGQTVTLRCDPISGHDNLYWYRRVMGKEIKFLLHFVKESKQDESGMPNNRFLAERTGGTYSTLKVQPAELEDSGVYFCASSRAVGNGYTFGSGTRLTVV.

This clonotype has a count of ten or more. The chain employs TRBV20-1 and TRBJ1-1, with a possible D match to TRBD1 (5 bases). Trimming removed 0 bases at V and 9 bases at J, with 11 bases between. There are 12 residues in the CDR3. The germline CDR1 and CDR2 sequences are DFQATT and SNEGSKA (reference sequence). The CDR3 loop reads CSARDQGGQAFF. The CDR3 DNA reads as TGCAGTGCTAGAGATCAGGGTGGGCAAGCTTTCTTT.

This clonotype has only a few counts. V and J are TRBV12-3 or TRBV12-4 and TRBJ1-5; D might be TRBD1 (6 bases). Trimming cost V 5 bases and J 0 bases, with 8 bases left between them. The CDR3 covers 14 residues. CDR3 in DNA: TGTGCCAGCAGTGGGACACCTAGCAATCAGCCCCAGCATTTT. Translation gives CASSGTPSNQPQHF.

This clonotype was seen ten or more times. The rearrangement uses TRBV12-3 or TRBV12-4 and TRBJ2-7; D may be TRBD1 (6 bases). Trimming stripped 8 bases from V and 2 bases from J, with 16 bases between. This CDR3 is 14 amino acids long. CDR3 in DNA: TGTGCCAGCGCCTGGGGGCTTGGGGCCTACGAGCAGTACTTC. The encoded protein is CASAWGLGAYEQYF.